These 27 T cell receptor beta chains were sequenced from one sample in a study of OX40 agonist ivuxolimab in advanced cancers. Measured with immunoSEQ multiplex PCR; TCRdb has only the in-frame clones, and not every one. Of about 70,000 clones detected, roughly 80% appear once; the ten largest clones hold 6% to 8%. The sample here was CD4+ or CD8+ T cells sorted from blood, taken in a trial of the OX40 agonist ivuxolimab. All receptors derive from an adult with an advanced solid tumor such as melanoma, head and neck, liver or kidney cancer.

The chain joins TRBV7-2 to TRBJ2-1; D unresolved. Germline V gene lookup returns CDR1 SGHTA and CDR2 FQGNSA. CDR3 length equals 14 residues. V lost 5 bases to trimming and J lost 0 bases, with 8 bases between them. The CDR3 region is CASSPMISYNEQFF. Written as DNA, the CDR3 is TGTGCCAGCAGCCCAATGATCTCCTACAATGAGCAGTTCTTC.

V gene TRBV9 combines with J gene TRBJ2-3; D unclear. V was pared by 0 bases and J by 4 bases, with 9 bases between. The germline CDR1 and CDR2 sequences are SGDLS and YYNGEE. This CDR3 contains 14 residues. CDR3 bases: TGTGCCAGCAGCGTAGGGGTAGCATCAGATACGCAGTATTTT. It yields the protein CASSVGVASDTQYF. Looking up the rest from reference TRBV9 and TRBJ2-3 gives the full variable domain: DSGVTQTPKHLITATGQRVTLRCSPRSGDLSVYWYQQSLDQGLQFLIQYYNGEERAKGNILERFSAQQFPDLHSELNLSSLELGDSALYFCASSVGVASDTQYFGPGTRLTVL.

The chain employs TRBV6-5 and TRBJ2-5; perhaps TRBD1 as D (6 bases). The J call could be wrong; TRBJ2-7 is a better fit for the DNA end. The CDR3 is made up of 16 amino acids. Germline-derived CDR1 and CDR2 are MNHEY and SVGAGI. The CDR3: CASSYSKGTGFYEQYF. In nucleotides, the CDR3 is TGTGCCAGCAGTTACTCGAAGGGCACAGGGTTCTACGAGCAGTACTTC.

The chain links TRBV2 to TRBJ1-4, with 7 bases that match TRBD1. The ends lost 7 bases at V and 8 bases at J; junction bases unmatched: 10. Germline CDR1 and CDR2: SNHLY and FYNNEI. This CDR3 region has 14 residues. The CDR3 spells CASTSGRGPEKLFF. The DNA for the CDR3 is TGTGCCAGCACCTCGGGTAGGGGGCCCGAAAAACTGTTTTTT.

The V gene is TRBV14, the J gene TRBJ1-2; 7 nucleotides match TRBD1. The CDR3 spans 13 residues. CDR1 is SGHDN and CDR2 is FVKESK in the germline V gene. Unmatched junction bases numbered 10, after V lost 5 bases and J lost 10 bases. The CDR3 bases are TGTGCCAGCAGCAAGCCCGTTACAGGGGCCTACACCTTC. It specifies CASSKPVTGAYTF.

The chain carries TRBV2 and TRBJ2-5, with 8 bases aligning to TRBD2. Looked up from germline, CDR1 is SNHLY and CDR2 is FYNNEI. The CDR3 runs to 16 residues. J gave up 5 bases and V 1 base, and 9 bases lay outside the gene matches. DNA of the CDR3: TGTGCCAGCAGTGAAGGCAGCGGGGGCCTACGGGAGACCCAGTACTTC. Protein: CASSEGSGGLRETQYF.

This chain links TRBV6-1 with TRBJ2-7; the D gene is possibly TRBD2 (7 bases). Germline V gene data show CDR1 as MNHNS and CDR2 as SASEGT. CDR3 size: 16 residues. Between the trimmed V and J ends, which lost 4 bases and 7 bases, there was a span of 23 bases. As DNA, the CDR3 is TGTGCCAGCAGTGCCCGAGGGGGGGGAGCCTCCGAAGAGCAGTACGTC. Its translation: CASSARGGGASEEQYV.

The rearrangement joins TRBV7-9 to TRBJ1-2; 9 positions agree with TRBD1. Germline CDR1 and CDR2: SEHNR and FQNEAQ (reference sequence). The CDR3 is made up of 13 amino acids. Trimming cost V 5 bases and J 7 bases; bases outside gene matches: 5. The chain's CDR3 is CASSPGTGFGYTF. The DNA of the CDR3 is TGTGCCAGCAGCCCGGGGACAGGGTTTGGCTACACCTTC.

The rearrangement links TRBV2 to TRBJ2-5; TRBD2 agrees at 11 bases. The CDR3 runs to 18 residues. The J segment lost 4 bases and the V segment lost 3 bases, leaving 13 bases of the junction unmatched. CDR1 is SNHLY and CDR2 is FYNNEI in the germline V gene. CDR3 nucleotides: TGTGCCAGCAGTGATATCGTGATTAGCGGGGGGGCCCTAGAGACCCAGTACTTC. Its protein product is CASSDIVISGGALETQYF.

The chain links TRBV6-1 to TRBJ2-1, with 8 bases lining up with TRBD2. Germline trimming cut 8 bases from V and 4 bases from J; bases unmatched to any gene: 4. CDR3 size: 13 residues. From germline, CDR1 is MNHNS and CDR2 SASEGT. The CDR3 region is CASCPSGYNEQFF. The CDR3 nucleotides are TGTGCCAGCTGTCCTAGCGGGTACAATGAGCAGTTCTTC.

The V gene is TRBV30, the J gene TRBJ2-2; possible D gene TRBD1, 7 bases. Trimming removed 7 bases at V and 4 bases at J, with 22 bases between. The germline V gene encodes CDR1 GTSNPN and CDR2 SVGIG (reference sequence). The CDR3 is 16 residues long. CDR3 in DNA: TGTGCCTCCTACCCCTTTGGGCAGGGGGGCACCGGGGAGCTGTTTTTT. Translation: CASYPFGQGGTGELFF.

The J gene is TRBJ1-2, the V gene TRBV5-4; TRBD1 aligns across 8 bases. V dropped 5 bases and J dropped 5; count of bases not matched to a gene: 8. The CDR3 extends over 14 amino acids. Germline-derived CDR1 and CDR2 are SGHNT and YYREEE (reference sequence). CDR3 in DNA: TGTGCCAGCAGTGTGGGACAGGAAAAATATGGCTACACCTTC. The encoded protein is CASSVGQEKYGYTF.

The gene calls are TRBV28 and TRBJ1-1; no definite D call. The CDR3 has 14 amino acids. Trimming left V 5 bases short and J 3 bases short, with 13 bases between. Germline V gene lookup returns CDR1 MDHEN and CDR2 SYDVKM. This chain's CDR3 is CASSPAQTYTEAFF. CDR3 nucleotide sequence: TGTGCCAGCAGTCCCGCGCAGACTTACACTGAAGCTTTCTTT. Combining the CDR3 with reference TRBV28 and TRBJ1-1 gives the whole variable domain DVKVTQSSRYLVKRTGEKVFLECVQDMDHENMFWYRQDPGLGLRLIYFSYDVKMKEKGDIPEGYSVSREKKERFSLILESASTNQTSMYLCASSPAQTYTEAFFGQGTRLTVV.

This sequence joins TRBV19 and TRBJ2-3; the match to TRBD1 covers 8 bases. Looked up from germline, CDR1 is LNHDA and CDR2 is SQIVND (reference sequence). CDR3 length: 12 residues. V gave up 5 bases and J gave up 6 bases; unmatched junction bases: 1. The CDR3 region has the DNA TGTGCCAGTAGTCCAGGGGGCGATACGCAGTATTTT. This encodes CASSPGGDTQYF. The full variable domain, rest sourced from reference TRBV19 and TRBJ2-3, is DGGITQSPKYLFRKEGQNVTLSCEQNLNHDAMYWYRQDPGQGLRLIYYSQIVNDFQKGDIAEGYSVSREKKESFPLTVTSAQKNPTAFYLCASSPGGDTQYFGPGTRLTVL.

The chain carries TRBV7-9 and TRBJ2-5, with 7 bases identical to TRBD1. There are 13 residues in the CDR3. Trimming cost V 5 bases and J 5 bases; bases outside gene matches: 5. Germline CDR1 is SEHNR and CDR2 is FQNEAQ (reference sequence). The CDR3 DNA reads as TGTGCCAGCAGCGCGACAGGGCGGGAGACCCAGTACTTC. Translated, it gives CASSATGRETQYF.

The V call is TRBV30, the J call TRBJ2-1, with 10 bases fitting TRBD2. The CDR3 extends over 14 amino acids. V lost 3 bases and J lost 6; bases outside the gene matches: 5. The V gene's germline CDR1 is GTSNPN and CDR2 SVGIG (reference sequence). CDR3 DNA: TGTGCCTGGAGGAGCGGGAGGGCTGGCAATGAGCAGTTCTTC. Translated, it gives CAWRSGRAGNEQFF.

The chain carries TRBV27 and TRBJ2-4, with TRBD2 identical over 8 bases. The CDR3 spans 17 residues. The V and J ends lost 1 base and 1 base, in that order; junction bases with no gene match: 6. The germline CDR1 and CDR2 sequences are MNHEY and SMNVEV (reference sequence). The CDR3 nucleotides read TGTGCCAGCAGTTTATTAGGTAGCGGGATCGCCAAAAACATTCAGTACTTC. Translation: CASSLLGSGIAKNIQYF.

The V and J genes are TRBV7-3 and TRBJ2-1; D is unclear. V lost 5 bases, J lost 0 bases, and 11 bases lay in between. This CDR3 is built from 15 residues. From germline, CDR1 is SGHTA and CDR2 FQGTGA. The CDR3 nucleotides are TGTGCCAGCAGCCCCACAACGAGCTCCTACAATGAGCAGTTCTTC. Translating gives CASSPTTSSYNEQFF.

The chain links TRBV6-5 to TRBJ1-5; perhaps TRBD1 as D (6 bases). The germline gives CDR1 MNHEY, CDR2 SVGAGI. The CDR3 extends over 15 amino acids. V gave up 8 bases and J gave up 4 bases, with 18 bases separating them. The CDR3 DNA sequence: TGTGCCAGCGCTACGAAGACAGGTCCTAATCAGCCCCAGCATTTT. It encodes CASATKTGPNQPQHF.

The chain carries TRBV5-6 and TRBJ2-3; tentatively, D is TRBD1 (5 bases). The V end was cut by 0 bases, the J end by 6 bases, with 23 bases between. The germline gives CDR1 SGHDT, CDR2 YYEEEE. The length of the CDR3 is 18 residues. CDR3 bases: TGTGCCAGCAGCTTGGCTTTTAGGGGCGCCCTTAATTACGATACGCAGTATTTT. Translation: CASSLAFRGALNYDTQYF.

The V gene is TRBV7-8, the J gene TRBJ2-3, with 10 bases aligning to TRBD2. Per germline, CDR1 SGHVS and CDR2 FQNEAQ. V gave up 4 bases and J gave up 6 bases; unmatched junction bases: 4. The CDR3 loop spans 14 amino acids. CDR3 region: CASSSLAGVDTQYF. The DNA of the CDR3 is TGTGCCAGCAGCTCCCTAGCGGGAGTGGATACGCAGTATTTT.

V gene TRBV28 combines with J gene TRBJ2-3, with 8 bases lining up with TRBD2. Germline V gene sequence: CDR1 MDHEN, CDR2 SYDVKM. CDR3 size: 16 residues. V shed 6 bases, J shed 6 bases, and the junction held 14 bases outside the gene matches. The CDR3 loop is CASSRGGTPGGDTQYF. CDR3 in DNA: TGTGCCAGCAGCCGGGGGGGGACACCCGGCGGGGATACGCAGTATTTT.

CDR3 amino acids: CASTKKGGTQETQYF. The CDR3 nucleotides read TGTGCCAGCACCAAGAAGGGCGGGACCCAAGAGACCCAGTACTTC. J is TRBJ2-5 and V is TRBV28; D perhaps matches TRBD2 (6 bases). Germline lookup yields CDR1 MDHEN and CDR2 SYDVKM. This CDR3 contains 15 residues. V lost 7 bases to trimming and J lost 1 base, with 16 bases between them.

This clone occurred a few times. The gene calls are TRBV19 and TRBJ1-5, with unresolved D. Germline lookup yields CDR1 LNHDA and CDR2 SQIVND (reference sequence). This CDR3 region has 18 residues. Trimming stripped 4 bases from V and 0 bases from J, with 19 bases between. The CDR3 region has the DNA TGTGCCAGTAGTAGTAACCTCCTTGGGCGATATAGCAATCAGCCCCAGCATTTT. Translating it yields CASSSNLLGRYSNQPQHF. Drawing the rest from reference TRBV19 and TRBJ1-5, the complete variable domain is DGGITQSPKYLFRKEGQNVTLSCEQNLNHDAMYWYRQDPGQGLRLIYYSQIVNDFQKGDIAEGYSVSREKKESFPLTVTSAQKNPTAFYLCASSSNLLGRYSNQPQHFGDGTRLSIL.

The chain carries TRBV27 and TRBJ1-2; no clear D gene. The CDR3 runs to 15 residues. Trimming left V 6 bases short and J 8 bases short, with 22 bases between. Germline lookup yields CDR1 MNHEY and CDR2 SMNVEV (reference sequence). The CDR3 DNA follows: TGTGCCAGCAGAACGTCGGGCCAGCGCATTAGCGGCTACACCTTC. This codes for CASRTSGQRISGYTF.

The chain couples TRBV28 to TRBJ1-4, with D unclear. CDR1 and CDR2 from the germline V gene are MDHEN and SYDVKM. Deletions cut 5 bases from V and 0 bases from J, with 10 bases between. The CDR3 has 15 residues. The CDR3 nucleotides read TGTGCCAGCAGTCTGCCTGGTGCAACTAATGAAAAACTGTTTTTT. It encodes CASSLPGATNEKLFF.

The V call is TRBV7-9, the J call TRBJ1-1, with no clear D. V gave up 0 bases and J gave up 0 bases, with 5 bases separating them. This CDR3 region has 14 residues. Germline values: CDR1 SEHNR, CDR2 FQNEAQ (reference sequence). CDR3 amino acids: CASSLAQLNTEAFF. CDR3 nucleotides: TGTGCCAGCAGCTTAGCACAGTTGAACACTGAAGCTTTCTTT.